The 3 T cell receptor beta chains in this list originate from one sample, sequenced in a study of blood T cell repertoires in COVID-19. The protocol was immunoSEQ multiplex PCR, while the TCRdb copy is restricted to in-frame clones and leaves out a portion. The table includes tens of thousands of clones, 75% to 90% detected once. Sequenced: peripheral blood. The receptors were sampled from a human donor in a cohort sampled during active COVID-19.

V is TRBV20-1 and J is TRBJ2-7; unclear D gene. This CDR3 has 15 amino acids. The V end lost 3 bases, the J end lost 0 bases, and 15 bases lay between the germline ends. Germline lookup yields CDR1 DFQATT and CDR2 SNEGSKA (reference sequence). Written as DNA, the CDR3 is TGCAGTGCTAGTCTGAGGTACAAGAGCTCCTACGAGCAGTACTTC. Protein sequence: CSASLRYKSSYEQYF.

The J gene is TRBJ2-2, the V gene TRBV3-1 (or the pseudogene TRBV3-2), with TRBD2 matching over 13 bases. The CDR3 loop spans 17 amino acids. In germline, CDR1 is LGHDT, CDR2 YNNKEL (reference sequence). V was clipped by 6 bases and J by 3 bases; unmatched bases: 7. CDR3 DNA sequence: TGTGCCAGCAGAATACTAGCGGGAGGGCCGGACACCGGGGAGCTGTTTTTT. Amino acids: CASRILAGGPDTGELFF.

This clone showed up just a few times. The CDR3 coding sequence is TGTGCCAGCAGCTTAGAGCTTGAGGCGGGCTACACCTTC. This sequence encodes CASSLELEAGYTF. This rearrangement joins TRBV7-9 to TRBJ1-2; D remains unclear. Trimming pared 1 base from V and 8 bases from J, leaving 11 bases between. CDR1 and CDR2 (germline): SEHNR, FQNEAQ (reference sequence). CDR3 length equals 13 residues. The full variable domain, with the rest looked up from reference TRBV7-9 and TRBJ1-2, is DTGVSQNPRHKITKRGQNVTFRCDPISEHNRLYWYRQTLGQGPEFLTYFQNEAQLEKSRLLSDRFSAERPKGSFSTLEIQRTEQGDSAMYLCASSLELEAGYTFGSGTRLTVV.